This section outlines one TCR beta chain sequence together with its context. The antigen is not known. This sample is drawn from a study of T-cell memory formation after mild COVID-19. Overall study findings and caveats: Later expanders leaned toward CD4+, whereas clones contracting from day 15 to 85 were balanced CD4/CD8. The pre-infection memory compartment contained some responding clones, suggesting cross-reactive memory joined. Researchers report contracting CD4+ clones mostly in CM and EM, with CD8+ clones in EMRA.

TCRdb ran MiXCR on the 5' RACE reads and lists one entry per CDR3 protein. This sample has a few hundred thousand distinct CDR3 sequences, with around 25% found just once. Germline CDR1 reads SQVTM; CDR2 reads ANQGSEA. The CDR3 loop spans 16 amino acids. V lost 8 bases to trimming and J lost 4 bases, with 26 bases between them. Source material: PBMCs or a T cell subset sorted from them (not recorded which). This sequence was found in an adult woman who had mild COVID-19 (a few samples of this study predate the infection). Cell type and time point are not known. The rearrangement joins TRBV29-1 to TRBJ1-2; tentatively, D is TRBD1 (6 bases). CDR3 loop: CSTKFAGGHGSYGYTF. The CDR3 coding sequence is TGCAGCACCAAGTTTGCTGGGGGGCACGGGAGCTATGGCTACACCTTC.